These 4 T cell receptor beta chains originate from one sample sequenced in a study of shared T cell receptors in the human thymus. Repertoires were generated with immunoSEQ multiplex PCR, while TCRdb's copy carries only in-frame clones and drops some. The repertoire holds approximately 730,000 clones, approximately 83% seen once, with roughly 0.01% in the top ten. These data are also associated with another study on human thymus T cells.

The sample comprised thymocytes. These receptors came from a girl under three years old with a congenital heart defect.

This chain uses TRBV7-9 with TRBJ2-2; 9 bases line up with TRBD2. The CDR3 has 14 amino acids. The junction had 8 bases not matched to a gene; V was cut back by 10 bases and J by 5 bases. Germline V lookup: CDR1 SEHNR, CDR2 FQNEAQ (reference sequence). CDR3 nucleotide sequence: TGTGCCACCATTAGCGGGGGTGGAACCGGGGAGCTGTTTTTT. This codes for CATISGGGTGELFF.

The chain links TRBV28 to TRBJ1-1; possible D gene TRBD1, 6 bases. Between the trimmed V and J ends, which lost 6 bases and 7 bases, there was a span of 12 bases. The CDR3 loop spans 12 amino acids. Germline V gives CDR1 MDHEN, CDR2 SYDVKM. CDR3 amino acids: CASRRQANEAFF. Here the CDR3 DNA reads TGTGCCAGCAGACGACAGGCCAATGAAGCTTTCTTT.

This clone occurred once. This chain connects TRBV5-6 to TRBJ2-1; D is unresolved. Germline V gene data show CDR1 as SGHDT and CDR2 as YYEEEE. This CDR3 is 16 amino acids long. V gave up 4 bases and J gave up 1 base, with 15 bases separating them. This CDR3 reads CASSPGVAFSYNEQFF. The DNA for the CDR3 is TGTGCCAGCAGCCCTGGAGTAGCTTTTTCCTACAATGAGCAGTTCTTC.

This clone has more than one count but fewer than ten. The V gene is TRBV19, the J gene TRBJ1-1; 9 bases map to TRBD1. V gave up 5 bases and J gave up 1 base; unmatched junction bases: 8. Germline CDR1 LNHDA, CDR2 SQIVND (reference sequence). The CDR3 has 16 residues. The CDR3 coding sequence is TGTGCCAGTAGTCCCGGGACAGGGAAACCGAACACTGAAGCTTTCTTT. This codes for CASSPGTGKPNTEAFF.